This entry concerns a single T cell receptor beta chain. Here immunoSEQ multiplex PCR was the method, and the copy in TCRdb shows in-frame clones only, minus some. The sample holds tens of thousands of clones, nearly 95% seen once. This specimen belongs to a study of T cell changes during pregnancy in multiple sclerosis. The V end lost 3 bases, the J end lost 3 bases, and 13 bases lay between the germline ends. The CDR3 runs to 15 residues. Germline lookup yields CDR1 SGHDT and CDR2 YYEEEE. This chain connects TRBV5-6 to TRBJ2-1; TRBD1 might be the D (6 bases). The source material was CD8+ T cells from peripheral blood mononuclear cells, sampled in the third trimester of pregnancy. This receptor was taken from a female donor with multiple sclerosis, enrolled in a pregnancy study. The CDR3, as DNA: TGTGCCAGCAGCTCACAGGGCGGGCGCTACAATGAGCAGTTCTTC. Translation: CASSSQGGRYNEQFF.